This T cell receptor beta chain appears in the sequencing data of a study of cytomegalovirus exposure and HLA in healthy donors. Regarding the study as a whole: Highest at DRB1 and lowest at HLA-C, TCR association rates differed among HLA loci in a later analysis.

Remarks on this clone: What it binds is unknown.

The length of the CDR3 is 14 residues. Trimming pared 6 bases from V and 5 bases from J, leaving 16 bases between. Germline lookup yields CDR1 SGHAT and CDR2 FQNNGV. The PCR made use of 60 Vbeta and 13 Jbeta primers. The repertoire was sequenced with immunoSEQ multiplex PCR; TCRdb's copy has only in-frame clones and lacks some. This table holds about 59,000 clones, approximately 75% found once. Unrecorded immune exposures were likely, despite nominal health at sampling. The TCR comes from a man aged 25 to 45 in good health and CMV-seropositive. The rearrangement joins TRBV11-2 to TRBJ1-2; D remains unclear. The sample taken for sequencing was PBMCs. The CDR3 is CASRKEGRVYGYTF. The DNA for the CDR3 is TGTGCCAGCAGGAAAGAGGGTAGGGTTTATGGCTACACCTTC.